In its sample, the clone carrying this TCR beta chain was seen once. Its cognate antigen is unknown. The study ran its PCR with 60 Vbeta and 13 Jbeta primers. The assay was immunoSEQ multiplex PCR, and TCRdb's table has in-frame clones only and misses some. The repertoire holds about 250,000 clones, with 80% as singletons. The data originate from a study of cytomegalovirus exposure and HLA in healthy donors. Study results and caveats: Sequencing likely caused a cluster of highly shared sequence variants. Trimming of TCR beta V- and J-genes showed a link, identified in a later analysis, to a missense DCLRE1C variant.

Trimming took off 3 bases at V and 6 bases at J, with 16 bases between the two ends. The CDR3 consists of 15 residues. The germline gives CDR1 MDHEN, CDR2 SYDVKM. This TCR was sampled from a girl aged 2 to 9 in good health and CMV-seronegative. The chain uses TRBV28 and TRBJ2-3; D is perhaps TRBD2 (5 bases). The sequencing sample was made of PBMCs. This chain's CDR3 is CASSFPPGRGDTQYF. The CDR3 region has the DNA TGTGCCAGCAGTTTCCCTCCCGGGCGCGGGGATACGCAGTATTTT. The variable domain in full, with the rest retrieved from reference TRBV28 and TRBJ2-3, is DVKVTQSSRYLVKRTGEKVFLECVQDMDHENMFWYRQDPGLGLRLIYFSYDVKMKEKGDIPEGYSVSREKKERFSLILESASTNQTSMYLCASSFPPGRGDTQYFGPGTRLTVL.